This TCR beta chain was observed in a study of identical twins. This CDR3 contains 14 residues. Trimming shortened V by 2 bases and J by 0 bases, and 7 bases separated the two germline ends. CDR1 is SEHNR, CDR2 FQNEAQ, per germline (reference sequence). Unique molecular identifiers were present on cDNA, and template switching added a universal primer site. MiXCR, applied by TCRdb to the 5' RACE reads, yields one record per CDR3 protein. The sample lists 1.5 million to 2 million distinct CDR3 sequences, about 32% seen once, with around 0.25% in the top ten. Sequencing input: cord blood. The chain has TRBV7-9 and TRBJ2-5, with D hard to call. The receptor comes from a newborn girl in good health. The CDR3 region has the DNA TGTGCCAGCAGCTTATATGTGGACCAAGAGACCCAGTACTTC. Amino acids: CASSLYVDQETQYF. Full variable domain (remainder filled in from reference TRBV7-9 and TRBJ2-5): DTGVSQNPRHKITKRGQNVTFRCDPISEHNRLYWYRQTLGQGPEFLTYFQNEAQLEKSRLLSDRFSAERPKGSFSTLEIQRTEQGDSAMYLCASSLYVDQETQYFGPGTRLLVL.